Listed below are T cell receptor beta chains from one sample, sequenced in a study of T cell responses to AZD1222 COVID-19 vaccine. Some clones are missing from TCRdb's copy, which holds only in-frame ones; the method was immunoSEQ multiplex PCR. This sample carries approximately 120,000 clones, around 84% of them seen once, and the ten largest clones take 27%. The sample consisted of peripheral blood, taken 28 days after the second AZD1222 dose. Receptor source: an adult who received the AZD1222 COVID-19 vaccine. CDR3s include the opening cysteine and the closing phenylalanine or tryptophan. Each record gives: D gene, clone size, V gene, J gene, CDR3 DNA, CDR3 protein. The D gene is left open where the match is weak. The size of a clone is reported for some rows only, either as once, few or many, or as a class for expanded clones.

D gene: TRBD2; clone size: -; V gene: TRBV7-2; J gene: TRBJ2-6; CDR3 DNA: TGTGCCAGCAGCTTATGGGCGGGAGCTGGGGCCAACGTCCTGACTTTC; CDR3 protein: CASSLWAGAGANVLTF
D gene: -; clone size: -; V gene: TRBV7-3; J gene: TRBJ1-2; CDR3 DNA: TGTGCCAGCAGCTCTCCGGGCCTCGACTATGGCTACACCTTC; CDR3 protein: CASSSPGLDYGYTF
D gene: -; clone size: -; V gene: TRBV21-1; J gene: TRBJ1-5; CDR3 DNA: TGTGCCAGCAGCATAGCTTCGGCTCAGCCCCAGCATTTT; CDR3 protein: CASSIASAQPQHF
D gene: -; clone size: -; V gene: TRBV20-1; J gene: TRBJ1-2; CDR3 DNA: TGCAGTGCCAGTTCAATAGGGTATGGCTACACCTTC; CDR3 protein: CSASSIGYGYTF
D gene: -; clone size: -; V gene: TRBV7-9; J gene: TRBJ1-1; CDR3 DNA: TGTGCCAGCGGATACGGGGGGGTGAACACTGAAGCTTTCTTT; CDR3 protein: CASGYGGVNTEAFF
D gene: TRBD1; clone size: -; V gene: TRBV11-3; J gene: TRBJ2-2; CDR3 DNA: TGTGCCAGCAGCCTACGGGACAGGGGACGCACCGGGGAGCTGTTTTTT; CDR3 protein: CASSLRDRGRTGELFF
D gene: TRBD2; clone size: -; V gene: TRBV28; J gene: TRBJ2-5; CDR3 DNA: TGTGCCAGCAGTTTGGGGCTACTAGCGGGGTTCCAAGAGACCCAGTACTTC; CDR3 protein: CASSLGLLAGFQETQYF
D gene: TRBD1; clone size: -; V gene: TRBV6-5; J gene: TRBJ1-6; CDR3 DNA: TGTGCCAGCAGCGACCGGGACAGGGGTTTAGTCCTCCACTTT; CDR3 protein: CASSDRDRGLVLHF
D gene: -; clone size: -; V gene: TRBV2; J gene: TRBJ1-1; CDR3 DNA: TGTGCCAGCAGTGAAAGGACTCCCAGGGGCTACAACACTGAAGCTTTCTTT; CDR3 protein: CASSERTPRGYNTEAFF
D gene: -; clone size: -; V gene: TRBV19; J gene: TRBJ1-4; CDR3 DNA: TGTGCCAGTAGTATGGTCTCGGGGACCTGGGGAAAACTGTTTTTT; CDR3 protein: CASSMVSGTWGKLFF
D gene: -; clone size: -; V gene: TRBV3-1/TRBV3-2; J gene: TRBJ2-3; CDR3 DNA: TGTGCCAGCAGCCTTTTTCCCCAGGGCGGGGCCACAGATACGCAGTATTTT; CDR3 protein: CASSLFPQGGATDTQYF
D gene: -; clone size: -; V gene: TRBV6-2/TRBV6-3; J gene: TRBJ1-5; CDR3 DNA: TGTGCCAGCAGTTTTAATAGCAATCAGCCCCAGCATTTT; CDR3 protein: CASSFNSNQPQHF
D gene: -; clone size: -; V gene: TRBV20-1; J gene: TRBJ1-2; CDR3 DNA: TGCAGGGCCCCTGGCAACACCTTC; CDR3 protein: CRAPGNTF
D gene: -; clone size: once; V gene: TRBV7-9; J gene: TRBJ1-1; CDR3 DNA: TGTGCCAGCAGCCTTGGTCAGACGAACACTGAAGCTTTCTTT; CDR3 protein: CASSLGQTNTEAFF
D gene: TRBD1; clone size: -; V gene: TRBV28; J gene: TRBJ1-2; CDR3 DNA: TGTGCCAGCAGTCTCCTACAGGGGATCTATGGCTACACCTTC; CDR3 protein: CASSLLQGIYGYTF
D gene: TRBD1; clone size: -; V gene: TRBV6-2/TRBV6-3; J gene: TRBJ2-1; CDR3 DNA: TGTGCCAGCAGCCAGGGACAGCCCTCCTACAATGAGCAGTTCTTC; CDR3 protein: CASSQGQPSYNEQFF
D gene: TRBD1; clone size: -; V gene: TRBV7-8; J gene: TRBJ2-5; CDR3 DNA: TGTGCCAGCAGCCGAGACAGGGGGCTGGTGGAGACCCAGTACTTC; CDR3 protein: CASSRDRGLVETQYF
D gene: -; clone size: -; V gene: TRBV28; J gene: TRBJ1-3; CDR3 DNA: TGTGCCAGCAGTTTACCCGGGACGGCTGCCGGAAACACCATATATTTT; CDR3 protein: CASSLPGTAAGNTIYF
D gene: -; clone size: -; V gene: TRBV21-1; J gene: TRBJ1-2; CDR3 DNA: TGTGCCAGCAACACTACCTCTTCACAGAAGCACCCTAACTATGGCTACACCTTC; CDR3 protein: CASNTTSSQKHPNYGYTF
D gene: -; clone size: -; V gene: TRBV12-2; J gene: TRBJ2-2; CDR3 DNA: TGTGCAAGTCCGCCGGGGGAGCTGTTTTTT; CDR3 protein: CASPPGELFF
D gene: TRBD1; clone size: once; V gene: TRBV6-5; J gene: TRBJ2-1; CDR3 DNA: TGTGCCAGCAGCGGGGGACAGGCCTACAATGAGCAGTTCTTC; CDR3 protein: CASSGGQAYNEQFF
D gene: -; clone size: few; V gene: TRBV5-5; J gene: TRBJ1-4; CDR3 DNA: TGTGCCAGCAGCTTAAAGGGACACCCAACTAATGAAAAACTGTTTTTT; CDR3 protein: CASSLKGHPTNEKLFF
D gene: -; clone size: once; V gene: TRBV4-2; J gene: TRBJ1-6; CDR3 DNA: TGTGCCAGCAACAGGCTCAATTCACCCCTCCACTTT; CDR3 protein: CASNRLNSPLHF
D gene: -; clone size: -; V gene: TRBV6-5; J gene: TRBJ2-7; CDR3 DNA: TGTGCCAGCAGTTACAATTGGAAGCAGGCCGTCTCAGAGCAGTACTTC; CDR3 protein: CASSYNWKQAVSEQYF
D gene: -; clone size: -; V gene: TRBV20-1; J gene: TRBJ1-6; CDR3 DNA: TGCAGTGCTAGTGGAGGGGGTGGTAATTCACCCCTCCACTTT; CDR3 protein: CSASGGGGNSPLHF
D gene: -; clone size: -; V gene: TRBV6-6; J gene: TRBJ1-1; CDR3 DNA: TGTGCCAGCAGTTATAAGGTCGCGAATTGGAACACTGAAGCTTTCTTT; CDR3 protein: CASSYKVANWNTEAFF
D gene: -; clone size: -; V gene: TRBV12-3/TRBV12-4; J gene: TRBJ2-7; CDR3 DNA: TGTGCCAGCAGTCGGACCTACGAGCAGTACTTC; CDR3 protein: CASSRTYEQYF
D gene: -; clone size: -; V gene: TRBV6-6; J gene: TRBJ2-7; CDR3 DNA: TGTGCCAGCAGTTCAACAGGGATCACCTACGAGCAGTACTTC; CDR3 protein: CASSSTGITYEQYF
D gene: -; clone size: once; V gene: TRBV19; J gene: TRBJ2-6; CDR3 DNA: TGTGCCAGTAGCGGTAGGGGATCAAAGGTCTCTGGGGCCAACGTCCTGACTTTC; CDR3 protein: CASSGRGSKVSGANVLTF
D gene: TRBD1; clone size: once; V gene: TRBV7-2; J gene: TRBJ1-5; CDR3 DNA: TGTGCCAGCAGCCGGACAGGGGGCTTATATCAGCCCCAGCATTTT; CDR3 protein: CASSRTGGLYQPQHF
D gene: TRBD1; clone size: once; V gene: TRBV2; J gene: TRBJ1-2; CDR3 DNA: TGTGCCAGAGCTGGACAGGGGGCGGGTGGCTACACCTTC; CDR3 protein: CARAGQGAGGYTF
D gene: -; clone size: many; V gene: TRBV28; J gene: TRBJ1-6; CDR3 DNA: TGTGCCAGCACGGGAAGCTCCTATAATTCACCCCTCCACTTT; CDR3 protein: CASTGSSYNSPLHF
D gene: -; clone size: -; V gene: TRBV4-2; J gene: TRBJ1-1; CDR3 DNA: TGTGCCAGCAGCCGCAAGAGCGGAGGGAACAACAGAATTGAAGCTTTCTTT; CDR3 protein: CASSRKSGGNNRIEAFF
D gene: TRBD1; clone size: -; V gene: TRBV7-2; J gene: TRBJ1-2; CDR3 DNA: TGTGCCAGCAGCGGGGGACAGGGGGACGGCTATGGCTACACCTTC; CDR3 protein: CASSGGQGDGYGYTF
D gene: -; clone size: -; V gene: TRBV6-5; J gene: TRBJ1-2; CDR3 DNA: TGTGCCAGCAGTTACTCGTCCGGAGGCCCGTATGGCTACACCTTC; CDR3 protein: CASSYSSGGPYGYTF
D gene: -; clone size: -; V gene: TRBV7-9; J gene: TRBJ1-1; CDR3 DNA: TGTGCCAGCAGCCACGAGGGGGAGAACACTGAAGCTTTCTTT; CDR3 protein: CASSHEGENTEAFF
D gene: -; clone size: -; V gene: TRBV21-1; J gene: TRBJ1-6; CDR3 DNA: TGTGCCAGCAGCCCTACACCGCCCAACAGGGCTAATAATTCACCCCTCCACTTT; CDR3 protein: CASSPTPPNRANNSPLHF
D gene: -; clone size: -; V gene: TRBV2; J gene: TRBJ1-5; CDR3 DNA: TGTGCCAGCAGTGAAGAGGCAGGGTTTGGTCAGCCCCAGCATTTT; CDR3 protein: CASSEEAGFGQPQHF
D gene: TRBD1; clone size: -; V gene: TRBV5-4; J gene: TRBJ1-2; CDR3 DNA: TGTGCCAGCAGCTTGGGACAACAACAGGGGGCAGATGGCTACACCTTC; CDR3 protein: CASSLGQQQGADGYTF
D gene: -; clone size: -; V gene: TRBV27; J gene: TRBJ2-2; CDR3 DNA: TGTGCCAGCGGGCGACAGGCCCTTCTGAACACCGGGGAGCTGTTTTTT; CDR3 protein: CASGRQALLNTGELFF
D gene: -; clone size: -; V gene: TRBV6-2/TRBV6-3; J gene: TRBJ1-2; CDR3 DNA: TGTGCCAGCAGTGGGAGTGAGGGTGGCTACACCTTC; CDR3 protein: CASSGSEGGYTF
D gene: TRBD2; clone size: -; V gene: TRBV14; J gene: TRBJ2-2; CDR3 DNA: TGTGCCAGCAGTCGGACTAGCGGGGGGACCAACACCGGGGAGCTGTTTTTT; CDR3 protein: CASSRTSGGTNTGELFF
D gene: -; clone size: -; V gene: TRBV28; J gene: TRBJ2-1; CDR3 DNA: TGTGCCAGCAGTTTAGGATATGAGCAGTTCTTC; CDR3 protein: CASSLGYEQFF
D gene: TRBD1; clone size: -; V gene: TRBV5-1; J gene: TRBJ1-4; CDR3 DNA: TGCGCCAGCAGCTCGGCGGTGGGGACAGGGACTCTGGGGGAAAAACTGTTTTTT; CDR3 protein: CASSSAVGTGTLGEKLFF
D gene: -; clone size: -; V gene: TRBV28; J gene: TRBJ1-5; CDR3 DNA: TGTGCCAGCCGCGGGACTCTAAGCAATCAGCCCCAGCATTTT; CDR3 protein: CASRGTLSNQPQHF
D gene: -; clone size: -; V gene: TRBV20-1; J gene: TRBJ1-2; CDR3 DNA: TGCAGTGCTGGACACTATGGCTACACCTTC; CDR3 protein: CSAGHYGYTF
D gene: -; clone size: -; V gene: TRBV5-1; J gene: TRBJ2-2; CDR3 DNA: TGCGCCAGCAGCTTGTTTACAGGGAACACCGGGGAGCTGTTTTTT; CDR3 protein: CASSLFTGNTGELFF
D gene: -; clone size: -; V gene: TRBV6-5; J gene: TRBJ1-5; CDR3 DNA: TGTGCCAGCAGTTACTCGAGTATAGGGGCGAATCAGCCCCAGCATTTT; CDR3 protein: CASSYSSIGANQPQHF
D gene: -; clone size: -; V gene: TRBV24-1; J gene: TRBJ1-2; CDR3 DNA: TGTGCCACCAGTGATTTCATGGGGTCTGGCTACACCTTC; CDR3 protein: CATSDFMGSGYTF
D gene: -; clone size: once; V gene: TRBV7-2; J gene: TRBJ2-5; CDR3 DNA: TGTGCCAGCAGGGTACAGGGTCGGGAAGAGACCCAGTACTTC; CDR3 protein: CASRVQGREETQYF
D gene: -; clone size: -; V gene: TRBV7-2; J gene: TRBJ1-3; CDR3 DNA: TGTGCCAGCAGCTTATCTGGGGTCATCGGAAACACCATATATTTT; CDR3 protein: CASSLSGVIGNTIYF
D gene: -; clone size: -; V gene: TRBV2; J gene: TRBJ2-2; CDR3 DNA: TGTGCCAGCAGTCCCCGCTCCGGGAAGGGGAACACCGGGGAGCTGTTTTTT; CDR3 protein: CASSPRSGKGNTGELFF
D gene: -; clone size: -; V gene: TRBV25-1; J gene: TRBJ1-1; CDR3 DNA: TGTGCCAGCAGTGGTGAAGGGGTTGAAGCTTTCTTT; CDR3 protein: CASSGEGVEAFF
D gene: TRBD1; clone size: -; V gene: TRBV7-8; J gene: TRBJ1-2; CDR3 DNA: TGTGCCAGCAGCTCGGTGTTTACGCGACAGGGTGAATGGGGCTACACCTTC; CDR3 protein: CASSSVFTRQGEWGYTF
D gene: -; clone size: -; V gene: TRBV4-3; J gene: TRBJ1-6; CDR3 DNA: TGCGCCAGCAGCCATCTGGGAGGGCGGAATTCACCCCTCCACTTT; CDR3 protein: CASSHLGGRNSPLHF